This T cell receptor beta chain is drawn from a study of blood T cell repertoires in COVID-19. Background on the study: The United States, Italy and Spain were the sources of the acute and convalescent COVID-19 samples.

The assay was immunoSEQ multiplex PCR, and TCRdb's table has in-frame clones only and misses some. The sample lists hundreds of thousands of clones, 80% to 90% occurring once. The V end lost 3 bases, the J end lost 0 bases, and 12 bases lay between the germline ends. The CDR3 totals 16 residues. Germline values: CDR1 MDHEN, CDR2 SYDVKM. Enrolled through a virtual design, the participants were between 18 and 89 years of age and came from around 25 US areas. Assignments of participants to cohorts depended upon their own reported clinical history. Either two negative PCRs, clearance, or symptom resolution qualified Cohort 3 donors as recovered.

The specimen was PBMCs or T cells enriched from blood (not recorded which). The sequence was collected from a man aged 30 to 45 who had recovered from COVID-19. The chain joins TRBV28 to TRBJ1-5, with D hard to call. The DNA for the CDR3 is TGTGCCAGCAGTTTTATAACATTCATTAGCAATCAGCCCCAGCATTTT. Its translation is CASSFITFISNQPQHF.